This T cell receptor (beta chain) is drawn from a study of human T cells and chemical hapten exposure. Study background: TCR yields per sample varied mostly from small pooled library volume differences.

Unfractionated whole blood was the source from which total RNA was extracted. CDR3 length: 17 residues. Germline V gives CDR1 SGHAT, CDR2 FQNNGV. V lost 1 base and J lost 2, with 16 bases in between. This clonotype was detected ten times or more. For the library, individual cDNA molecules each received unique molecular identifiers. Authors' analysis steps: Counts of TCRs in each sample centred on a median of around 99,000 and extended from approximately 20,000 to 700,000. Each CDR3 protein gets one entry after TCRdb re-called the 5' RACE reads with MiXCR. These V and J calls rely on TCRdb rather than the paper's analysis. This sample yields 130,000 or so distinct CDR3 sequences, of which 4.1% are seen a single time; over 1.1% belongs to the top ten.

This sequence originates from a female donor in good health. J is TRBJ2-3 and V is TRBV11-2; D gene ambiguous. CDR3 DNA sequence: TGTGCCAGCAGCTTAGGACGGTCTTCAGGAGCCACAGATACGCAGTATTTT. This encodes CASSLGRSSGATDTQYF.